Presented here are 10 T cell receptor beta chains from one specimen sequenced in a study of blood T cell repertoires in COVID-19. Produced via immunoSEQ multiplex PCR; TCRdb's table is partial and in-frame only. The sample comprises approximately 200,000 clones, 80% to 90% of which are singletons, and 3.3% rests with the top ten. The specimen sequenced was peripheral blood. The receptors were gathered from a man between 60 and 75 years old with acute or convalescent COVID-19.

This clone was picked up one time. The CDR3 spells CASKGQGNTGELFF. In DNA form, the CDR3 reads TGTGCCAGTAAGGGACAGGGAAACACCGGGGAGCTGTTTTTT. This rearrangement joins TRBV2 to TRBJ2-2; 9 positions match TRBD1. Per germline, CDR1 SNHLY and CDR2 FYNNEI. The ends lost 9 bases at V and 2 bases at J; junction bases unmatched: 4. The CDR3 has 14 residues. The whole variable domain, filled in from reference TRBV2 and TRBJ2-2, reads EPEVTQTPSHQVTQMGQEVILRCVPISNHLYFYWYRQILGQKVEFLVSFYNNEISEKSEIFDDQFSVERPDGSNFTLKIRSTKLEDSAMYFCASKGQGNTGELFFGEGSRLTVL.

This clone was seen only once. The gene calls are TRBV2 and TRBJ1-5, with a possible D match to TRBD1 (5 bases). The CDR3 is 16 amino acids. Looked up from germline, CDR1 is SNHLY and CDR2 is FYNNEI. Trimming shortened V by 6 bases and J by 1 base, and 16 bases separated the two germline ends. For the CDR3, the DNA is TGTGCCAGCAGGAAGGGGCTTTACGGGAGCAATCAGCCCCAGCATTTT. Translation: CASRKGLYGSNQPQHF.

This rearrangement joins TRBV19 to TRBJ2-3, with 10 bases identical to TRBD1. In germline, CDR1 is LNHDA, CDR2 SQIVND (reference sequence). V lost 4 bases, J lost 5 bases, and 3 bases stayed unmatched. The CDR3 loop spans 14 amino acids. CDR3: CASSKTGGEDTQYF. The CDR3 DNA reads as TGTGCCAGTAGTAAGACAGGGGGCGAAGATACGCAGTATTTT.

The V gene is TRBV3-1 (or the pseudogene TRBV3-2), the J gene TRBJ2-1; 7 positions agree with TRBD2. This CDR3 is built from 12 residues. Germline CDR1 reads LGHDT; CDR2 reads YNNKEL (reference sequence). The V and J ends lost 1 base and 12 bases, in that order; junction bases with no gene match: 3. As DNA, the CDR3 is TGTGCCAGCAGCCAAGTCTCTAGCGGGCAGTTCTTC. Translated: CASSQVSSGQFF.

J is TRBJ2-7 and V is TRBV18; 9 bases are a match to TRBD2. This CDR3 contains 15 residues. Per germline, CDR1 KGHSH and CDR2 LQKENI. The junction had 7 bases not matched to a gene; V was cut back by 5 bases and J by 2 bases. CDR3 sequence: CASSSAGGFPYEQYF. Here the CDR3 DNA reads TGTGCCAGCTCATCAGCGGGAGGATTCCCCTACGAGCAGTACTTC. Supplemented by reference TRBV18 and TRBJ2-7, the full variable domain reads NAGVMQNPRHLVRRRGQEARLRCSPMKGHSHVYWYRQLPEEGLKFMVYLQKENIIDESGMPKERFSAEFPKEGPSILRIQQVVRGDSAAYFCASSSAGGFPYEQYFGPGTRLTVT.

This chain joins TRBV6-6 and TRBJ2-7; the D gene is possibly TRBD2 (5 bases). Germline values: CDR1 MNHNY, CDR2 SVGAGI (reference sequence). The CDR3 sequence is 14 residues long. Trimming took off 8 bases at V and 3 bases at J, with 17 bases between the two ends. CDR3 sequence (DNA): TGTGCCAGCGGAGAGAGAGGGTGGAACTACGAGCAGTACTTC. Protein product: CASGERGWNYEQYF.

The CDR3 region has the DNA TGTGCCAGCAGCTACAGGAACACTGAAGCTTTCTTT. Encoded protein: CASSYRNTEAFF. The chain carries TRBV11-1 and TRBJ1-1; D unresolved. The CDR3 runs 12 residues. V was trimmed by 4 bases and J by 1 base, leaving 4 bases between them. Germline CDR1 SGHAT, CDR2 FQDESV (reference sequence).

The chain uses TRBV19 and TRBJ2-3; D gene unclear. Germline-derived CDR1 and CDR2 are LNHDA and SQIVND (reference sequence). This CDR3 region has 14 residues. V lost 3 bases to trimming and J lost 0 bases, with 7 bases between them. The DNA for the CDR3 is TGTGCCAGTAGTATGGGCCTCAGCACAGATACGCAGTATTTT. Its translation: CASSMGLSTDTQYF.

The rearrangement links TRBV9 to TRBJ1-3; the D gene is possibly TRBD1 (6 bases). Trimming removed 4 bases at V and 4 bases at J, with 18 bases between. The CDR3 totals 16 residues. Germline values: CDR1 SGDLS, CDR2 YYNGEE. The CDR3 reads CASSPQRGGTGNTIYF. The CDR3, as DNA: TGTGCCAGCAGCCCACAAAGGGGGGGCACGGGAAACACCATATATTTT.

The chain employs TRBV27 and TRBJ2-3, with 7 bases aligning to TRBD2. CDR1 is MNHEY, CDR2 SMNVEV, per germline (reference sequence). CDR3 size: 17 residues. V gave up 9 bases and J gave up 4 bases; unmatched junction bases: 19. CDR3 coding DNA: TGTGCCAGTCCAAAGGGGCCGGGCAGGCGGGAGTCAGATACGCAGTATTTT. This gives the protein CASPKGPGRRESDTQYF.